Within the sample, the clone carrying this TCR beta chain is medium-sized (0.01 to 0.1%). Its antigen is not known. The CDR3 is made up of 14 amino acids. Deletions cut 4 bases from V and 4 bases from J, with 13 bases between. Germline V CDR1 and CDR2: SGHAT, FQNNGV. The source material, 20-30 mg of unsorted bulk tissue, was used to co-extract RNA and DNA. This entry belongs to a study of tumor-infiltrating lymphocytes in primary liver carcinoma. Study information: Tumor lesions were T1-T3 N0M0 and spanned about 4.2 to 11 cm.

Broader study findings: Lesser overlap characterized tumor-adjacent and tumor-blood pairs relative to tumor region pairs.

TCR beta cDNA was reverse-transcribed from roughly 520 ng of total RNA. The reaction used a constant-region primer and ProtoScript II reverse transcriptase. Generation of the TCR beta libraries relied on three nested multiplex PCR rounds using slightly modified ARM-PCR. Amplification in the first two PCR rounds was performed using TRBV1-TRBV30 forward primers and a C-beta reverse primer for 10 cycles each. Each CDR3 protein gets one entry after TCRdb re-called the multiplex PCR reads with MiXCR. Among roughly 120,000 distinct CDR3 sequences listed, 60% to 75% were seen once. The source of this sequence is a woman aged 60-75 years with primary liver carcinoma and hepatitis B virus infection. The chain carries TRBV11-2 and TRBJ2-5; TRBD2 might be the D (6 bases). Material: liver tumor tissue from sampling region 3. Subset reported: tumor region T3, left-lateral pole. The chain's CDR3 is CASSSTGGIETQYF. In DNA, the CDR3 is TGTGCCAGCAGCTCCACCGGCGGGATAGAGACCCAGTACTTC.